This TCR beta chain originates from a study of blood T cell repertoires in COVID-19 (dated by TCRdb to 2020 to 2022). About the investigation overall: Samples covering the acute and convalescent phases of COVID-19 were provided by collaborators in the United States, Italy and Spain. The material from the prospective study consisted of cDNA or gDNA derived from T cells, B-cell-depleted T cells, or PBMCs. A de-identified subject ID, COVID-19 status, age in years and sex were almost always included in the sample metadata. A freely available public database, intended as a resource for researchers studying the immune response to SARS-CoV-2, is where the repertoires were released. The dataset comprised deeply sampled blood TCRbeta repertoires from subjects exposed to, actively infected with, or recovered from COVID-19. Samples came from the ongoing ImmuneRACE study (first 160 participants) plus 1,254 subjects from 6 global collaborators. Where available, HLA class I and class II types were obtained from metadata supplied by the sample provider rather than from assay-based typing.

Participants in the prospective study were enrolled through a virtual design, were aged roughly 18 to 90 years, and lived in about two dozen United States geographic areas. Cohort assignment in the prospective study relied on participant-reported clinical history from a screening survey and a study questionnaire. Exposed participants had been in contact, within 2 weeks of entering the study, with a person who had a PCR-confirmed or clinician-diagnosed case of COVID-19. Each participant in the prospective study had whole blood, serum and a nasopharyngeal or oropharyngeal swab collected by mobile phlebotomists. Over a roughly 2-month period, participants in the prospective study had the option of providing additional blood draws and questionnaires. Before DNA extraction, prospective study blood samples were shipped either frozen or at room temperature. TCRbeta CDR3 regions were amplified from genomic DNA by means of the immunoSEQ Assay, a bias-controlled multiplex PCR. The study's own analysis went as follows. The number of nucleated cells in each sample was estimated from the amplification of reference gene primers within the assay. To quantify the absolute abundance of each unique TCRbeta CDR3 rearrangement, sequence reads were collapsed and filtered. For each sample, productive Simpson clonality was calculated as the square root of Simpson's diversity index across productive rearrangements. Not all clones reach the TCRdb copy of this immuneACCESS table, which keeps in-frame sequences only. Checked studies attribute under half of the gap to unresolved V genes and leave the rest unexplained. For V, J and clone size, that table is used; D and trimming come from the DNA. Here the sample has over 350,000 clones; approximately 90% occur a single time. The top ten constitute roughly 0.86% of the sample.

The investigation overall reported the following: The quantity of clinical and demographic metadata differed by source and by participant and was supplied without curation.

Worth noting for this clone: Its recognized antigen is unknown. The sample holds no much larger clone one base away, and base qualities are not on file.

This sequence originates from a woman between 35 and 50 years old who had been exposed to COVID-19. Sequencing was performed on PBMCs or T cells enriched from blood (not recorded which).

In nucleotides, the sequence is TGTGCCTGGAGCCCGGGACAGGGAGGCTACAATGAGCAGTTCTTC. This codes for CAWSPGQGGYNEQFF. The sequence links TRBV30 to TRBJ2-1; TRBD1 aligns with 9 central bases. Including cysteine and phenylalanine, the CDR3 has 15 amino acids. The read is trimmed to its CDR3 DNA, 45 bases read in frame from base 1. The germline V gene encodes CDR1 GTSNPN and CDR2 SVGIG (reference sequence). Trimming takes 3 bases off V and 3 bases off J; junction bases not matched to a gene: 6.